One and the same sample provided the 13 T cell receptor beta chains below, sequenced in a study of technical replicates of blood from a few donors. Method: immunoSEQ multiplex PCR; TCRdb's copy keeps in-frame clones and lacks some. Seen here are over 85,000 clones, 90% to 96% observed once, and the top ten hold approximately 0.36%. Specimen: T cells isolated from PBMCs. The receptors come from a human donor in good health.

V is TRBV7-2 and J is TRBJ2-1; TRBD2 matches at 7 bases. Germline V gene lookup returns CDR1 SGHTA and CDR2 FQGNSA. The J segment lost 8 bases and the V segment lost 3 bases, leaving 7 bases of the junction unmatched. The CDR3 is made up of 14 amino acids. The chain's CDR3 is CASSLRATSDEQFF. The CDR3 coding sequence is TGTGCCAGCAGCTTGCGGGCTACTAGCGATGAGCAGTTCTTC.

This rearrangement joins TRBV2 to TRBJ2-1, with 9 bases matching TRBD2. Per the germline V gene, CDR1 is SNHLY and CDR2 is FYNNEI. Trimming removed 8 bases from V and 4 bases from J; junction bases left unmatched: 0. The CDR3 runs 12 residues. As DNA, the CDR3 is TGTGCCAGCCTAGCGGGGTACAATGAGCAGTTCTTC. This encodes CASLAGYNEQFF.

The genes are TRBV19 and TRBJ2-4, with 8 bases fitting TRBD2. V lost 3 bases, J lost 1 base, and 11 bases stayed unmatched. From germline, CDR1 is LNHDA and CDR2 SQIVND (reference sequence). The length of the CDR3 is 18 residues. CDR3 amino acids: CASSISGTPGGAKNIQYF. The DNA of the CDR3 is TGTGCCAGTAGTATCTCGGGGACCCCGGGAGGGGCCAAAAACATTCAGTACTTC. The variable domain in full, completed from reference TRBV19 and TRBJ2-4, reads DGGITQSPKYLFRKEGQNVTLSCEQNLNHDAMYWYRQDPGQGLRLIYYSQIVNDFQKGDIAEGYSVSREKKESFPLTVTSAQKNPTAFYLCASSISGTPGGAKNIQYFGAGTRLSVL.

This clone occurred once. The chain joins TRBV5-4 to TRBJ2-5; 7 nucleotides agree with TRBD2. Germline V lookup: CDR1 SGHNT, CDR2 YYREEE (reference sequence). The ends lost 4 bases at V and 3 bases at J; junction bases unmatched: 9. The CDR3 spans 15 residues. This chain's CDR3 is CASSRLGLAEETQYF. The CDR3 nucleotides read TGTGCCAGCAGCCGGCTGGGCCTAGCGGAAGAGACCCAGTACTTC.

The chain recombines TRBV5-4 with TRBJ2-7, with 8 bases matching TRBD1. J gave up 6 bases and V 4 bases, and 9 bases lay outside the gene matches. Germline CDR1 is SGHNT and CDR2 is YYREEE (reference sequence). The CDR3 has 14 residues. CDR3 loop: CASSPWTGSPEQYF. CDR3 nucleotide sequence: TGTGCCAGCAGCCCTTGGACAGGGTCCCCCGAGCAGTACTTC.

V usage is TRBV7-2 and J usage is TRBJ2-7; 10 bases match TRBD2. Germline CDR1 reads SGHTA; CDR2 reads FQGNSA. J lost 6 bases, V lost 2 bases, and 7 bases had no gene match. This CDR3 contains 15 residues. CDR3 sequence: CASSLNPAGGGEQYF. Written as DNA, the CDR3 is TGTGCCAGCAGCTTAAATCCAGCGGGAGGGGGCGAGCAGTACTTC.

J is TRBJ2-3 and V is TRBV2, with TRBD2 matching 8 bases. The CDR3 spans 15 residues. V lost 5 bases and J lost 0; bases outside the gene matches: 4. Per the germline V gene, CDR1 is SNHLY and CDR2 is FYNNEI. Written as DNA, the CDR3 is TGTGCCAGCAGTAGACTAGCGAGTAGCACAGATACGCAGTATTTT. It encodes CASSRLASSTDTQYF.

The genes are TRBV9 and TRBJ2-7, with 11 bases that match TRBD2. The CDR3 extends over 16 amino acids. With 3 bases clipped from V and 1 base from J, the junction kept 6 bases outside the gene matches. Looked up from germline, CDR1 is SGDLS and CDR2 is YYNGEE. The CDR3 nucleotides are TGTGCCAGCAGCGAGACTAGCGGGAAGGGATCCTACGAGCAGTACTTC. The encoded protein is CASSETSGKGSYEQYF.

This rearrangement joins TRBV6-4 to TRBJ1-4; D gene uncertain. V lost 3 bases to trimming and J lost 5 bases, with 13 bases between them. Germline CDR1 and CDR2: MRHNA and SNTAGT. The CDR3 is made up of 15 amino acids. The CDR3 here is CASSESRRRNEKLFF. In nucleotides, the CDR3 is TGTGCCAGCAGTGAAAGCAGACGGAGAAATGAAAAACTGTTTTTT.

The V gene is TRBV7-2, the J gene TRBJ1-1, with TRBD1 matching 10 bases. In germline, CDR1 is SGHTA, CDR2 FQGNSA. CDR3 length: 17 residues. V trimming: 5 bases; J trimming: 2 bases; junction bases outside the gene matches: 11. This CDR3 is CASSGPPGTGANTEAFF. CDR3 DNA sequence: TGTGCCAGCAGCGGCCCGCCCGGGACAGGGGCTAACACTGAAGCTTTCTTT.

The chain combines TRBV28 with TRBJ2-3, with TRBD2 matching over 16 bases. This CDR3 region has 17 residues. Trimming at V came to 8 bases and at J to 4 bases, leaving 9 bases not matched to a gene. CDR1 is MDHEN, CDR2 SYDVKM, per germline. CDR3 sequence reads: CASLSGTSGRAADTQYF. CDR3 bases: TGTGCCAGCCTTTCCGGGACTAGCGGGAGGGCCGCAGATACGCAGTATTTT.

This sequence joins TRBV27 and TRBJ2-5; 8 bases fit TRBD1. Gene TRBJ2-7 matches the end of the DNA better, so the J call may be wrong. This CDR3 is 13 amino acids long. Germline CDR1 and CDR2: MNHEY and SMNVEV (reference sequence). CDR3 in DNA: TGTGCCAGCAGTTTGCGACAGGGGTACGAGCAGTACTTC. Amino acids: CASSLRQGYEQYF.

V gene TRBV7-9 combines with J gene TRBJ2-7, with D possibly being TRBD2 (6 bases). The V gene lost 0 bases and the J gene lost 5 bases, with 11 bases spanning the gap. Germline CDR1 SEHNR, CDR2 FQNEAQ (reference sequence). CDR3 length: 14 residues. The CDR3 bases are TGTGCCAGCAGCTTAGCTGAGGGAGGTGACGAGCAGTACTTC. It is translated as CASSLAEGGDEQYF.